The rows below give T cell receptor beta chains drawn from one sample of a study of blood T cell repertoires in COVID-19. Sequencing used immunoSEQ multiplex PCR; TCRdb keeps in-frame clones, though not all of them. The data show a few hundred thousand clones, with around 87% seen just once and 1.3% held by the top ten. The sequenced sample was PBMCs or T cells enriched from blood (not recorded which). These receptors were obtained from a man aged 30 to 45 who had recovered from COVID-19. CDR3s include the opening cysteine and the closing phenylalanine or tryptophan. The D gene is left open where the match is weak. Size is omitted from some rows. Given values are once, few, many or a class for expanded clones.

once	TRBV5-1	17	TRBJ2-7	TRBD2	TGCGCCAGCAGCTCCTCTAGCGGGGGTCTGAGCTCCTACGAGCAGTACTTC	CASSSSSGGLSSYEQYF
.	TRBV3-1/TRBV3-2	11	TRBJ2-7	.	TGTGCCAGCAGTTCAGCGTTATGGCAGTACTTC	CASSSALWQYF
.	TRBV30	14	TRBJ1-6	.	TGTGCCTGGAGTGTACTCAACGGGAATTCACCCCTCCACTTT	CAWSVLNGNSPLHF
.	TRBV15	13	TRBJ2-5	TRBD2	TGTGCCACCAAGCGGGGGGCCCAAGAGACCCAGTACTTC	CATKRGAQETQYF
few	TRBV7-9	16	TRBJ1-5	.	TGTGCCAGCAGCTTAGTAGGTAGGGAGGGAATCCAGCCCCAGCATTTT	CASSLVGREGIQPQHF
.	TRBV6-1	16	TRBJ1-1	.	TGTGCCAGCAGTGAAGGGCCTTCCGGGGAAGACACTGAAGCTTTCTTT	CASSEGPSGEDTEAFF
.	TRBV2	12	TRBJ1-2	TRBD1	TGTGCCGGAAGGACAGGGGGCGATGGCTACACCTTC	CAGRTGGDGYTF
.	TRBV6-2/TRBV6-3	14	TRBJ1-1	.	TGTGCCAGCAGCACAGGGTTGGGGAACACTGAAGCTTTCTTT	CASSTGLGNTEAFF
.	TRBV4-1	14	TRBJ2-7	.	TGCGCCAGCAGCCTTACAGGGAGCTCCTACGAGCAGTACTTC	CASSLTGSSYEQYF
.	TRBV2	13	TRBJ1-5	.	TGTGCCAGCAGTGATGGAGTCCGTCAGCCCCAGCATTTT	CASSDGVRQPQHF
.	TRBV5-1	15	TRBJ2-1	.	TGCGCCAGCAGCTTGTTAGGACTATACTACAATGAGCAGTTCTTC	CASSLLGLYYNEQFF
.	TRBV7-9	11	TRBJ2-1	.	TGTGCCAGCAGCCTAGACAGGGAGCAGTTCTTC	CASSLDREQFF
.	TRBV30	13	TRBJ2-7	.	TGTGCCTGGAACCGAGGGTACTCCTACGAGCAGTACTTC	CAWNRGYSYEQYF
.	TRBV25-1	13	TRBJ1-1	TRBD1	TGTGCCAGCAGGGCAGGGGGAATGACTGAAGCTTTCTTT	CASRAGGMTEAFF
.	TRBV6-4	15	TRBJ1-2	TRBD1	TGTGCCACCTCTATTGGACAGGGGGCTATAAGTGGCTACACCTTC	CATSIGQGAISGYTF
many	TRBV10-2	15	TRBJ2-7	TRBD2	TGCGCCAGCAGTGATCTAGCGGGGGGGCCAGGTGAGCAGTACTTC	CASSDLAGGPGEQYF
.	TRBV15	17	TRBJ1-6	.	TGTGCCACCAGCAGAGTAAAGGGGCCCTTAGAAAATTCACCCCTCCACTTT	CATSRVKGPLENSPLHF
.	TRBV4-1	16	TRBJ1-2	.	TGCGCCAGCAGCCAAGTACGGGGAGGGGTCGACTATGGCTACACCTTC	CASSQVRGGVDYGYTF
.	TRBV24-1	13	TRBJ1-1	.	TGTGCCACCCGAGACAGCATGAACACTGAAGCTTTCTTT	CATRDSMNTEAFF
.	TRBV7-9	14	TRBJ1-6	.	TGTGCCAGCAGCTTAAACGCGGGCCATTCACCCCTCCACTTT	CASSLNAGHSPLHF
.	TRBV16	16	TRBJ1-2	.	TGTGCCAGCAGCCAATCCGGAGGAGGGGCTAACTATGGCTACACCTTC	CASSQSGGGANYGYTF
.	TRBV4-1	13	TRBJ2-1	TRBD2	TGCGCCAGCAGCCAAGTCGGGGGGTCTGAGCAGTTCTTC	CASSQVGGSEQFF
.	TRBV6-2/TRBV6-3	13	TRBJ1-2	TRBD1	TGTGCCAGCAGTGACAGGGGGACCTATGGCTACACCTTC	CASSDRGTYGYTF
few	TRBV6-5	15	TRBJ1-1	.	TGTGCCAGCACTCCATGGGGGGGCGGTGGCACTGAAGCTTTCTTT	CASTPWGGGGTEAFF
.	TRBV6-4	13	TRBJ1-5	.	TGTGCCAGCAGTGGGGAGTTTGGTCAGCCCCAGCATTTT	CASSGEFGQPQHF
.	TRBV5-1	14	TRBJ2-3	.	TGCGCCAGCAGCTTGGGGGGGCTAACAGATACGCAGTATTTT	CASSLGGLTDTQYF
.	TRBV10-3	13	TRBJ1-3	TRBD1	TGTGCCACCTCTCCCGGGACAGTAAACACCATATATTTT	CATSPGTVNTIYF
.	TRBV18	14	TRBJ1-2	TRBD1	TGTGCCAGCTCACCAACAGGGGAGACCTATGGCTACACCTTC	CASSPTGETYGYTF
.	TRBV7-9	14	TRBJ1-1	.	TGTGCCAGCAGCTCTACAGCCATGAACACTGAAGCTTTCTTT	CASSSTAMNTEAFF
.	TRBV12-3/TRBV12-4	13	TRBJ1-4	.	TGTGCCACCTCTCCTGATACTCGGGGAAAACTGTTTTTT	CATSPDTRGKLFF
.	TRBV9	17	TRBJ2-5	.	TGTGCCAGCAGCGTAGGAGTTAGCACGGAGGGTCCAGAGACCCAGTACTTC	CASSVGVSTEGPETQYF
few	TRBV29-1	12	TRBJ2-7	.	TGCAGCGTTGTGGCCGGACTTTACGAGCAGTACTTC	CSVVAGLYEQYF
few	TRBV11-2	15	TRBJ1-2	TRBD1	TGTGCCAGCAGCCCAACCCCCGGGACAGGCCATGGCTACACCTTC	CASSPTPGTGHGYTF
few	TRBV6-2/TRBV6-3	16	TRBJ1-6	TRBD1	TGTGCCAGCAGTTACCCCCGGGACAGGCCGAATTCACCCCTCCACTTT	CASSYPRDRPNSPLHF
.	TRBV10-2	15	TRBJ1-1	.	TGCGCCAGCAGTGAGTCGAGCAGGGTAAACACTGAAGCTTTCTTT	CASSESSRVNTEAFF
few	TRBV6-5	14	TRBJ1-1	.	TGTGCCAGCAGTCCCAGAACAGGGTTCGCTGAAGCTTTCTTT	CASSPRTGFAEAFF
.	TRBV6-5	15	TRBJ1-1	.	TGTGCCAGCGGGGGGGCAGGGAGCCTGAACACTGAAGCTTTCTTT	CASGGAGSLNTEAFF
.	TRBV2	14	TRBJ1-1	.	TGTGCCAGCAGTGAACTCAGAATCAACACTGAAGCTTTCTTT	CASSELRINTEAFF
.	TRBV5-6	14	TRBJ2-3	.	TGTGCCAGCAGCTTGGCGCAGGGAACAGATACGCAGTATTTT	CASSLAQGTDTQYF
.	TRBV3-1/TRBV3-2	15	TRBJ2-5	.	TGTGCCAGCAGCCAATGGGGGGGGCGCAAAGAGACCCAGTACTTC	CASSQWGGRKETQYF
.	TRBV5-5	13	TRBJ1-1	.	TGTGCCAGCAGCTTTACGACAGGAACTGAAGCTTTCTTT	CASSFTTGTEAFF
.	TRBV5-1	14	TRBJ2-3	.	TGCGCCAGCGGTCCCGCGGGTCTCGCAGATACGCAGTATTTT	CASGPAGLADTQYF
.	TRBV2	13	TRBJ1-2	.	TGTGCCAGCACCATGACGGGGGGGTATGGCTACACCTTC	CASTMTGGYGYTF
once	TRBV27	13	TRBJ1-5	.	TGTGCCAGCAGTTTGGGGGGGGGATATCCCCAGCATTTT	CASSLGGGYPQHF
.	TRBV9	11	TRBJ1-2	.	TGTGCCAGCCAGAGGCAGGGGAGCTACACCTTC	CASQRQGSYTF
.	TRBV7-2	14	TRBJ2-1	TRBD2	TGTGCCAGCAGCGTAGCGATGGGGGGGAATGAGCAGTTCTTC	CASSVAMGGNEQFF
.	TRBV6-5	13	TRBJ1-1	.	TGTGCCAGCAGTCTCAGGTTCAACACTGAAGCTTTCTTT	CASSLRFNTEAFF